Detailed here is one TCR beta chain. This specimen belongs to a study of blood T cell repertoires in COVID-19. Across the whole study: PBMCs, B-cell-depleted T cells, or T cells provided the cDNA or gDNA that made up the material.

TCRdb's table, derived via immunoSEQ multiplex PCR, lists solely in-frame clones and lacks some. The repertoire holds roughly 16,000 clones, with over 75% as singletons. The sequenced sample was peripheral blood. The source of this sequence is a human donor in a cohort sampled during active COVID-19.

In DNA form, the CDR3 reads TGTGCCAGCAGCGTCACTAGCGGGAGAGGCAATGAGCAGTTCTTC. Translation gives CASSVTSGRGNEQFF. This chain joins TRBV9 and TRBJ2-1; 11 bases map to TRBD2. This CDR3 is built from 15 residues. V dropped 2 bases and J dropped 6; count of bases not matched to a gene: 4. Per the germline V gene, CDR1 is SGDLS and CDR2 is YYNGEE.